Listed below are T cell receptor beta chains from one sample, sequenced in a study of blood T cells in healthy people across ages. TCRdb redid the calling of the 5' RACE reads with MiXCR, one entry per CDR3 protein. Of roughly 1.9 million distinct CDR3 sequences listed, around 40% are singletons. The specimen was blood. Source of these receptors: a human donor in good health. Both conserved end residues are part of each CDR3. The order of the fields is CDR3 length, V gene, clone size, J gene, D gene, CDR3 DNA, CDR3 protein. A D gene is named only where the DNA matches it firmly. Clone size is not always given. Where it is, it says once, few, many or a class for expanded clones.

len: 19; v_gene: TRBV27; abundance: -; j_gene: TRBJ2-1; d_gene: -; CDR3nt: TGTGCCAGCATCAAGGCGGGGAAGGGGACCCCCTCGGGATACAATAAGCAGTTCTTC; CDR3aa: CASIKAGKGTPSGYNKQFF
len: 14; v_gene: TRBV6-5; abundance: -; j_gene: TRBJ1-2; d_gene: -; CDR3nt: TGTGCCAGCACCTCACAGGCCCCTGGTTATGGCTACACCTTC; CDR3aa: CASTSQAPGYGYTF
len: 15; v_gene: TRBV5-1; abundance: -; j_gene: TRBJ2-7; d_gene: -; CDR3nt: TGCGCCAGCAGCCCTCGGGATTACAACTACAATGAGCAGTACTTC; CDR3aa: CASSPRDYNYNEQYF
len: 13; v_gene: TRBV6-2/TRBV6-3; abundance: -; j_gene: TRBJ1-2; d_gene: TRBD1; CDR3nt: TGTGCCATCAGACAGGGGGCGAGGGATGGCTACACCTTC; CDR3aa: CAIRQGARDGYTF
len: 12; v_gene: TRBV25-1; abundance: -; j_gene: TRBJ2-3; d_gene: -; CDR3nt: TGTGCCAGCAATTTTGGCACAGATACGCAGTATTTT; CDR3aa: CASNFGTDTQYF
len: 12; v_gene: TRBV24-1; abundance: many; j_gene: TRBJ2-7; d_gene: -; CDR3nt: TGTGCCACCAGTGGAGCCGAGGGCGAGCAGTACTTC; CDR3aa: CATSGAEGEQYF
len: 13; v_gene: TRBV12-3/TRBV12-4; abundance: -; j_gene: TRBJ1-2; d_gene: -; CDR3nt: TGTGCCAGCAGTTTACTGGTCCTTGGTGGCTACACCTTC; CDR3aa: CASSLLVLGGYTF
len: 15; v_gene: TRBV3-1; abundance: -; j_gene: TRBJ1-1; d_gene: -; CDR3nt: TGTGCCAGCAGCCATCCACAGGGAATGAACACTGAAGCTTTCTTT; CDR3aa: CASSHPQGMNTEAFF
len: 15; v_gene: TRBV2; abundance: few; j_gene: TRBJ1-2; d_gene: -; CDR3nt: TGTGCCAGCGGTGAAGGAGGACACCGTCTTACTACCTACACCTTC; CDR3aa: CASGEGGHRLTTYTF
len: 13; v_gene: TRBV2; abundance: -; j_gene: TRBJ2-1; d_gene: -; CDR3nt: TGTGCCAGCACCAGGGGACCGCTCAATGAGCAGTTCTTC; CDR3aa: CASTRGPLNEQFF
len: 13; v_gene: TRBV5-6; abundance: -; j_gene: TRBJ2-5; d_gene: -; CDR3nt: TGTGCCAGCAGCTGGGTAGTTAGCGATGAGCAGTACTTC; CDR3aa: CASSWVVSDEQYF
len: 15; v_gene: TRBV9; abundance: -; j_gene: TRBJ1-5; d_gene: -; CDR3nt: TGTGCCAGCAGCCCCGGTGGACGGCGCAATCAGCCCCAGCATTTT; CDR3aa: CASSPGGRRNQPQHF
len: 17; v_gene: TRBV5-1; abundance: -; j_gene: TRBJ2-1; d_gene: -; CDR3nt: TGCGCCAGCAGCTTGGTAGGGGGTTCTAGCTCCTACAATGAGCAGTTCTTC; CDR3aa: CASSLVGGSSSYNEQFF
len: 15; v_gene: TRBV3-1; abundance: -; j_gene: TRBJ2-4; d_gene: -; CDR3nt: TGTGCCAGCAGCCAAGGACGGACAGACACAAACATTCAGTACTTC; CDR3aa: CASSQGRTDTNIQYF
len: 16; v_gene: TRBV4-3; abundance: -; j_gene: TRBJ2-7; d_gene: -; CDR3nt: TGCGCCAGCAGCCAGAGGCCCCAGGGCAGGCTTTACGAGCAGTACTTC; CDR3aa: CASSQRPQGRLYEQYF
len: 15; v_gene: TRBV2; abundance: -; j_gene: TRBJ2-3; d_gene: -; CDR3nt: TGTGCCAGCACCCTGGGGGCAGGGCCTACAGATACGCAGTATTTT; CDR3aa: CASTLGAGPTDTQYF
len: 18; v_gene: TRBV28; abundance: -; j_gene: TRBJ2-1; d_gene: -; CDR3nt: TGTGCCAGCAGTTTATCCGACCGGGGTCCTGGCTGGGTAGGTGGGCAGTTCTTC; CDR3aa: CASSLSDRGPGWVGGQFF
len: 16; v_gene: TRBV7-2; abundance: few; j_gene: TRBJ2-3; d_gene: TRBD2; CDR3nt: TGTGCCAGCAGCTTGGGACTAGCGAGAGGGATAGATACGCAGTATTTT; CDR3aa: CASSLGLARGIDTQYF
len: 13; v_gene: TRBV20-1; abundance: -; j_gene: TRBJ1-5; d_gene: TRBD1; CDR3nt: TGCAGTGCTAGCTCGGACAGGGATCAGCCCCAGCATTTT; CDR3aa: CSASSDRDQPQHF
len: 14; v_gene: TRBV7-6; abundance: few; j_gene: TRBJ2-7; d_gene: -; CDR3nt: TGTGCCAGCAGCTTACCCGGGGCATGGGGGGAGCAGTACTTC; CDR3aa: CASSLPGAWGEQYF
len: 13; v_gene: TRBV6-4; abundance: few; j_gene: TRBJ2-5; d_gene: -; CDR3nt: TGTGCCAGCACCGACGGGCAGTTTGGAACCCAGTACTTC; CDR3aa: CASTDGQFGTQYF
len: 16; v_gene: TRBV6-2/TRBV6-3; abundance: -; j_gene: TRBJ2-7; d_gene: TRBD1; CDR3nt: TGTGCCAGCAGTTACGAGGGACAGGGAGGACTCTACGAGCAGTACTTC; CDR3aa: CASSYEGQGGLYEQYF
len: 12; v_gene: TRBV3-1; abundance: many; j_gene: TRBJ2-7; d_gene: -; CDR3nt: TGTGCCAGCAGCCAAAACTCCTACGAGCAGTACTTC; CDR3aa: CASSQNSYEQYF
len: 15; v_gene: TRBV24-1; abundance: few; j_gene: TRBJ2-3; d_gene: -; CDR3nt: TGTGCCACCAGTGATGACAGTCGAAGCACAGATACGCAGTATTTT; CDR3aa: CATSDDSRSTDTQYF
len: 12; v_gene: TRBV29-1; abundance: once; j_gene: TRBJ1-2; d_gene: TRBD1; CDR3nt: TGCAGCGTCAGAACAGGGGAATATGGCTACACCTTC; CDR3aa: CSVRTGEYGYTF
len: 16; v_gene: TRBV12-3/TRBV12-4; abundance: many; j_gene: TRBJ1-2; d_gene: -; CDR3nt: TGTGCCAGCACCATTACCCGGATTGCCGATAACTATGGCTACACCTTC; CDR3aa: CASTITRIADNYGYTF
len: 16; v_gene: TRBV5-1; abundance: -; j_gene: TRBJ2-1; d_gene: -; CDR3nt: TGCGCCAGCAGCCCGTTAGGCATGTCGTTAACCAATGAGCAGTTCTTC; CDR3aa: CASSPLGMSLTNEQFF
len: 15; v_gene: TRBV15; abundance: -; j_gene: TRBJ2-3; d_gene: TRBD2; CDR3nt: TGTGCCACCAGCAGAGATATGGGACTAGAGAATACGCAGTATTTT; CDR3aa: CATSRDMGLENTQYF
len: 14; v_gene: TRBV2; abundance: -; j_gene: TRBJ1-6; d_gene: TRBD1; CDR3nt: TGTGCCGGCAACCCGGGACAGCATAATTCACCCCTCCACTTT; CDR3aa: CAGNPGQHNSPLHF
len: 16; v_gene: TRBV7-2; abundance: -; j_gene: TRBJ2-5; d_gene: TRBD2; CDR3nt: TGTGCCAGCAGCCTAAATAGCGGGGCCCTCTGGGGGACCCAGTACTTC; CDR3aa: CASSLNSGALWGTQYF
len: 12; v_gene: TRBV5-1; abundance: many; j_gene: TRBJ2-7; d_gene: -; CDR3nt: TGTGCCAGCAGTTTACAGGGCTACGAGCAGTACTTC; CDR3aa: CASSLQGYEQYF
len: 13; v_gene: TRBV12-3/TRBV12-4; abundance: few; j_gene: TRBJ1-1; d_gene: TRBD1; CDR3nt: TGTGCCAGCAGACGCTCAGGGGGAACTGAAGCTTTCTTT; CDR3aa: CASRRSGGTEAFF
len: 17; v_gene: TRBV5-6; abundance: -; j_gene: TRBJ2-1; d_gene: TRBD1; CDR3nt: TGTGCCAGCAGCTCGCTGGGTCGGGGACAGGGGTCGTTCTGGTGGTTCTTC; CDR3aa: CASSSLGRGQGSFWWFF
len: 13; v_gene: TRBV4-2; abundance: -; j_gene: TRBJ2-2; d_gene: -; CDR3nt: TGTGCCAGCAGCCAGCCATCAGCCGGGGAGCTGTTTTTT; CDR3aa: CASSQPSAGELFF
len: 16; v_gene: TRBV9; abundance: few; j_gene: TRBJ1-2; d_gene: -; CDR3nt: TGTGCCAGCAGCGTAGCTCCCTTCGACGGAAACTATGGCTACACCTTC; CDR3aa: CASSVAPFDGNYGYTF